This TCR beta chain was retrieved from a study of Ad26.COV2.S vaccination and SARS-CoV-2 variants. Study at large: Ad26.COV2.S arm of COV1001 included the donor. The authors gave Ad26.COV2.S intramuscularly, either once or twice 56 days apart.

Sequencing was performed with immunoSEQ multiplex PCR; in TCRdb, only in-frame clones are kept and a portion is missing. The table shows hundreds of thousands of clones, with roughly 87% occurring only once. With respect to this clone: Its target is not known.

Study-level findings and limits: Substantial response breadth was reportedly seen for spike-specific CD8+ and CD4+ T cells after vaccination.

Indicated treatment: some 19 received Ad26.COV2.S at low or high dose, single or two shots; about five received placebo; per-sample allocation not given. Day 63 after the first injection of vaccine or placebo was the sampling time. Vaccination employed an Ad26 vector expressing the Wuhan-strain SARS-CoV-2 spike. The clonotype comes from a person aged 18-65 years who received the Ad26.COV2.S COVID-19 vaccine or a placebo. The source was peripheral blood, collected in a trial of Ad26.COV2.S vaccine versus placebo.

The CDR3: CASSRDRVRNEAFF. The CDR3 nucleotides are TGTGCCAGCAGCCGAGACAGGGTAAGGAATGAAGCTTTCTTT. The chain has TRBV7-8 and TRBJ1-1; 7 bases match TRBD1. The CDR3 is 14 amino acids. Germline V CDR1 and CDR2: SGHVS, FQNEAQ. Unmatched junction bases numbered 10, after V lost 5 bases and J lost 7 bases.